This passage covers 20 T cell receptor beta chains from one sample sequenced in a study of blood T cell repertoires in COVID-19. The repertoire was sequenced with immunoSEQ multiplex PCR; TCRdb's copy has only in-frame clones and lacks some. This sample has about 440,000 clones; roughly 87% occur once, and the top ten carry 0.6% to 0.7%. The sample taken for sequencing was PBMCs or T cells enriched from blood (not recorded which). The source of these receptors is a young man who had recovered from COVID-19.

This clone was seen a few times. This chain joins TRBV2 and TRBJ1-5; a possible D gene is TRBD1 (6 bases). Deletions cut 10 bases from V and 2 bases from J, with 9 bases between. There are 12 residues in the CDR3. The germline V gene has CDR1 SNHLY and CDR2 FYNNEI. CDR3 nucleotide sequence: TGTGCCATTGGGGGCGGCAATCAGCCCCAGCATTTT. Protein product: CAIGGGNQPQHF.

As DNA, the CDR3 is TGTGCCAGCAGCCCGGGACTAGCGACCGTAGAGTTCTTC. It is translated as CASSPGLATVEFF. The V call is TRBV2, the J call TRBJ2-1; 10 bases match TRBD2. The CDR3 runs 13 residues. J was trimmed by 14 bases and V by 6 bases; bases with no gene match: 10. Germline assignment: CDR1 SNHLY and CDR2 FYNNEI.

CDR3 nucleotide sequence: TGTGCCAGCAGCTCCCCTCTCCTGAAGACAGGTGAAGCTTTCTTT. This codes for CASSSPLLKTGEAFF. The chain links TRBV11-3 to TRBJ1-1; D may be TRBD1 (6 bases). Germline V gene sequence: CDR1 SGHNT, CDR2 YENEEA. The CDR3 runs 15 residues. Trimming pared 4 bases from V and 7 bases from J, leaving 19 bases between. The full variable domain, its missing parts supplied by reference TRBV11-3 and TRBJ1-1, is EAGVVQSPRYKIIEKKQPVAFWCNPISGHNTLYWYLQNLGQGPELLIRYENEEAVDDSQLPKDRFSAERLKGVDSTLKIQPAELGDSAVYLCASSSPLLKTGEAFFGQGTRLTVV.

J is TRBJ2-2 and V is TRBV7-3, with TRBD2 identical over 7 bases. The germline gives CDR1 SGHTA, CDR2 FQGTGA. The ends lost 5 bases at V and 1 base at J; junction bases unmatched: 4. The length of the CDR3 is 15 residues. CDR3 sequence reads: CASSPSGKNTGELFF. The CDR3 DNA sequence: TGTGCCAGCAGCCCTAGCGGAAAGAACACCGGGGAGCTGTTTTTT.

The rearrangement joins TRBV5-1 to TRBJ1-5; the D is unclear. Germline-derived CDR1 and CDR2 are SGHRS and YFSETQ. The CDR3 sequence is 15 residues long. Between the trimmed V and J ends, which lost 0 bases and 4 bases, there was a span of 11 bases. CDR3 sequence: CASSLGPETNQPQHF. The CDR3 DNA reads as TGCGCCAGCAGCTTGGGTCCGGAGACTAATCAGCCCCAGCATTTT.

The chain combines TRBV5-1 with TRBJ1-1; D gene ambiguous. The CDR3 covers 15 residues. V lost 3 bases and J 0 bases, leaving 12 bases between the germline ends. Germline lookup yields CDR1 SGHRS and CDR2 YFSETQ. CDR3 nucleotides: TGCGCCAGCAGCTGGCAGAATTTCATGAACACTGAAGCTTTCTTT. Translation gives CASSWQNFMNTEAFF.

The V call is TRBV15, the J call TRBJ2-1; 7 bases map to TRBD1. Germline V lookup: CDR1 LNHNV, CDR2 YYDKDF (reference sequence). The CDR3 totals 15 residues. The V segment lost 5 bases and the J segment 0 bases; nucleotides outside the gene matches: 4. CDR3: CATSPRQGSYNEQFF. DNA for the CDR3: TGTGCCACCAGCCCCCGACAGGGCTCCTACAATGAGCAGTTCTTC. Based on the CDR3 plus reference TRBV15 and TRBJ2-1, the full variable domain is DAMVIQNPRYQVTQFGKPVTLSCSQTLNHNVMYWYQQKSSQAPKLLFHYYDKDFNNEADTPDNFQSRRPNTSFCFLDIRSPGLGDTAMYLCATSPRQGSYNEQFFGPGTRLTVL.

The V and J genes are TRBV5-3 and TRBJ2-5; 10 bases map to TRBD1. TRBV5-3 belongs to the ORF category, with a function that is uncertain. With 4 bases clipped from V and 4 bases from J, the junction kept 10 bases outside the gene matches. CDR3 length: 16 amino acids. The CDR3 coding sequence is TGTGCCAGAAGCCCGGGTAGCGACAGGGGGCTAGAGACCCAGTACTTC. It specifies CARSPGSDRGLETQYF.

V usage is TRBV4-1 and J usage is TRBJ1-6; 7 bases line up with TRBD1. This CDR3 comprises 16 residues. The germline V gene has CDR1 MGHRA and CDR2 YSYEKL. The V segment lost 5 bases and the J segment 8 bases; nucleotides outside the gene matches: 12. CDR3 nucleotides: TGCGCCAGCAGCGCATTACCAACAGGGGTTTATTCACCCCTCCACTTT. This translates into CASSALPTGVYSPLHF.

The gene calls are TRBV3-1 (or the pseudogene TRBV3-2) and TRBJ2-7; 11 bases agree with TRBD2. The CDR3 extends over 17 amino acids. Germline loops: CDR1 LGHDT, CDR2 YNNKEL (reference sequence). The trim removed 3 bases at V and 5 bases at J, leaving 12 bases unmatched. The CDR3 here is CASSQRLAGLVAHEQYF. The CDR3 region has the DNA TGTGCCAGCAGCCAGAGACTAGCGGGATTGGTCGCGCACGAGCAGTACTTC.

This clone came up once. In DNA form, the CDR3 reads TGCGCCAGCAGTCCCCATTCGACAGAGTCGACGGGACTAGCGGGAGTCACTGAGCAGTTCTTC. Its translation is CASSPHSTESTGLAGVTEQFF. The chain recombines TRBV10-1 with TRBJ2-1; 14 bases agree with TRBD2. Germline assignment: CDR1 WNHNN and CDR2 SYGVQD (reference sequence). J lost 9 bases, V lost 5 bases, and 24 bases had no gene match. This CDR3 is built from 21 residues.

The sample holds one count of this clone. The rearrangement joins TRBV2 to TRBJ2-2; TRBD1 aligns across 8 bases. The junction had 5 bases not matched to a gene; V was cut back by 6 bases and J by 2 bases. This CDR3 has 15 amino acids. In germline, CDR1 is SNHLY, CDR2 FYNNEI. CDR3 DNA: TGTGCCAGCAGGGGACAGGTTCTAAACACCGGGGAGCTGTTTTTT. Its protein is CASRGQVLNTGELFF.

Only one count was recorded for this clone. The chain carries TRBV9 and TRBJ1-2; 10 positions match TRBD1. V shed 2 bases, J shed 5 bases, and the junction held 6 bases outside the gene matches. This CDR3 region has 15 residues. The germline V gene has CDR1 SGDLS and CDR2 YYNGEE. The CDR3 DNA is TGTGCCAGCAGCGTCCATGACAGGGGGCCGTATGGCTACACCTTC. This codes for CASSVHDRGPYGYTF.

Turning to this clone: At the DNA level, this CDR3 is encoded by other sequences in the same sample as well. The rearrangement joins TRBV18 to TRBJ1-4; D call uncertain. The CDR3 extends over 14 amino acids. CDR1 and CDR2 (germline): KGHSH, LQKENI. Trimming took off 3 bases at V and 7 bases at J, with 12 bases between the two ends. The CDR3 DNA follows: TGTGCCAGCTCACCCGCGACCGGAGGTGAAAAACTGTTTTTT. It codes for CASSPATGGEKLFF. The complete variable domain, with remaining parts taken from reference TRBV18 and TRBJ1-4, reads NAGVMQNPRHLVRRRGQEARLRCSPMKGHSHVYWYRQLPEEGLKFMVYLQKENIIDESGMPKERFSAEFPKEGPSILRIQQVVRGDSAAYFCASSPATGGEKLFFGSGTQLSVL.

V is TRBV19 and J is TRBJ1-6; no clear D gene. The CDR3 is made up of 15 amino acids. Trimming stripped 3 bases from V and 8 bases from J, with 14 bases between. Germline loops: CDR1 LNHDA, CDR2 SQIVND (reference sequence). The DNA for the CDR3 is TGTGCCAGTAGTATGTTCAGCGGGTACGATTCACCCCTCCACTTT. Residues: CASSMFSGYDSPLHF.

The chain uses TRBV2 and TRBJ2-5; 16 bases agree with TRBD2. CDR3 length equals 16 residues. CDR1 is SNHLY and CDR2 is FYNNEI in the germline V gene. The junction had 9 bases not matched to a gene; V was cut back by 10 bases and J by 4 bases. CDR3 region: CATDGTSGGAVETQYF. As DNA, the CDR3 is TGTGCCACCGATGGGACTAGCGGGGGGGCTGTAGAGACCCAGTACTTC.

This chain links TRBV7-8 with TRBJ1-2; D unclear. In germline, CDR1 is SGHVS, CDR2 FQNEAQ. This CDR3 is built from 12 residues. V dropped 7 bases and J dropped 8 bases, with 14 bases sitting between them. CDR3 sequence reads: CASTNRGLGYTF. The CDR3 bases are TGTGCCAGCACCAACCGAGGGCTCGGCTACACCTTC.

Points on this clone: Sequence at one end of the junction differs from germline and may be a read error. The chain has TRBV5-4 and TRBJ1-2, with D perhaps matching TRBD1 (6 bases). The CDR3 has 14 amino acids. In germline, CDR1 is SGHNT, CDR2 YYREEE (reference sequence). CDR3 sequence reads: CASSSTDRPSFALF. CDR3 DNA sequence: TGTGCCAGCAGCTCAACCGACAGGCCTTCGTTCGCCCTCTTC. Variable domain in full (rest from reference TRBV5-4 and TRBJ1-2): ETGVTQSPTHLIKTRGQQVTLRCSSQSGHNTVSWYQQALGQGPQFIFQYYREEENGRGNFPPRFSGLQFPNYSSELNVNALELDDSALYLCASSSTDRPSFALFGSGTRLTVV.

This chain uses TRBV6-5 with TRBJ1-3, with TRBD1 identical over 7 bases. This CDR3 is built from 14 residues. The V segment lost 10 bases and the J segment 2 bases; nucleotides outside the gene matches: 8. Germline CDR1 MNHEY, CDR2 SVGAGI. Here the CDR3 reads CATRDRAAGNTIYF. In DNA form, the CDR3 reads TGTGCCACAAGAGACAGGGCGGCTGGAAACACCATATATTTT.

This sequence joins TRBV4-1 and TRBJ1-4; unclear D gene. CDR1 and CDR2 from the germline V gene are MGHRA and YSYEKL. V dropped 1 base and J dropped 5 bases, with 8 bases sitting between them. The CDR3 is 14 amino acids. CDR3 coding DNA: TGCGCCAGCAGCCAAGTGACACCCAATGAAAAACTGTTTTTT. Translating it yields CASSQVTPNEKLFF.